The 10 T cell receptor beta chains reported below all come from one sample, sequenced in a study of neurological immune-mediated disorders. Sample time point: technical triplicate 2. Using its own MiXCR run on the 5' RACE reads, TCRdb lists one record per CDR3 protein. This repertoire shows tens of thousands of distinct CDR3 sequences, approximately 25% found once; its top ten account for about 4.6%. Input material: PBMCs. The receptor source for this set is a man aged 55-75 years with HTLV-1-associated myelopathy (HAM/TSP).

The V gene is TRBV12-5, the J gene TRBJ2-1, with D possibly TRBD2 on 6 matching bases. CDR1 and CDR2 (germline): LGHNT, FRNRAP. Trimming removed 0 bases at V and 9 bases at J, with 12 bases between. This CDR3 comprises 14 residues. The CDR3 region has the DNA TGTGCTAGTGGTTTGGTACTGGGGCGGGGTGAGCAGTTCTTC. Encoded protein: CASGLVLGRGEQFF. The complete variable domain, with remaining parts taken from reference TRBV12-5 and TRBJ2-1, reads DARVTQTPRHKVTEMGQEVTMRCQPILGHNTVFWYRQTMMQGLELLAYFRNRAPLDDSGMPKDRFSAEMPDATLATLKIQPSEPRDSAVYFCASGLVLGRGEQFFGPGTRLTVL.

This clonotype was recorded at least ten times. The chain carries TRBV5-1 and TRBJ2-7; D call uncertain. Germline values: CDR1 SGHRS, CDR2 YFSETQ. The V end lost 0 bases, the J end lost 3 bases, and 7 bases lay between the germline ends. The CDR3 spans 13 residues. The DNA of the CDR3 is TGCGCCAGCAGCTTGGACAGTTTCTACGAGCAGTACTTC. Protein: CASSLDSFYEQYF.

Many counts were recorded for this clonotype. This chain links TRBV5-1 with TRBJ2-1; D remains ambiguous. The CDR3 has 14 residues. Germline CDR1 reads SGHRS; CDR2 reads YFSETQ. V was clipped by 7 bases and J by 0 bases, with 11 bases between them. The CDR3 nucleotides are TGCGCCAGCGGGCTGGGAAGCTCCTACAATGAGCAGTTCTTC. It yields the protein CASGLGSSYNEQFF.

This clonotype was observed many times. This chain joins TRBV27 and TRBJ2-1; weak D call: TRBD2 (6 bases). Germline V gene lookup returns CDR1 MNHEY and CDR2 SMNVEV (reference sequence). This CDR3 is 15 amino acids long. The ends were cut back, 6 bases at V and 3 bases at J, with 15 bases in the middle. The CDR3 nucleotides are TGTGCCAGCAGCCCGGGACTGACTAACTACAATGAGCAGTTCTTC. Translating gives CASSPGLTNYNEQFF.

This clonotype was counted ten times or more. The rearrangement uses TRBV12-3 or TRBV12-4 and TRBJ2-1; 7 nucleotides align to TRBD2. J lost 0 bases, V lost 7 bases, and 6 bases had no gene match. This CDR3 is built from 15 residues. The CDR3 loop reads CASTQWGGSYNEQFF. In DNA form, the CDR3 reads TGTGCCAGCACCCAGTGGGGGGGCTCCTACAATGAGCAGTTCTTC.

This clonotype showed up just a few times. The chain links TRBV5-1 to TRBJ2-7; 13 bases are shared with TRBD2. The CDR3 sequence is 14 residues long. With V trimmed by 4 bases and J by 7 bases, 5 bases remained unmatched. Germline V gene lookup returns CDR1 SGHRS and CDR2 YFSETQ. CDR3 in amino acids: CASSPGLAGNEQYF. The CDR3 coding sequence is TGCGCCAGCAGCCCGGGACTAGCGGGAAATGAGCAGTACTTC.

This clonotype has just one count. The rearrangement joins TRBV20-1 to TRBJ2-1; D perhaps matches TRBD1 (5 bases). The V end was cut by 0 bases, the J end by 6 bases, with 12 bases between. The CDR3 has 14 residues. The V gene's germline CDR1 is DFQATT and CDR2 SNEGSKA (reference sequence). DNA for the CDR3: TGCAGTGCTAGAGACTTGAGCAGGGCCAATGAGCAGTTCTTC. This translates into CSARDLSRANEQFF.

The CDR3 loop reads CSIQGQGYEQYF. The CDR3 DNA reads as TGCAGCATTCAGGGACAGGGGTACGAGCAGTACTTC. V usage is TRBV29-1 and J usage is TRBJ2-7, with 10 nucleotides matching TRBD1. This CDR3 is 12 amino acids long. The V gene's germline CDR1 is SQVTM and CDR2 ANQGSEA. J gave up 4 bases and V 8 bases, and 5 bases lay outside the gene matches.

In its sample, this clonotype was seen many times. The chain employs TRBV20-1 and TRBJ2-1; 9 positions match TRBD2. The trim removed 5 bases at V and 6 bases at J, leaving 11 bases unmatched. The CDR3 covers 15 residues. CDR1 is DFQATT, CDR2 SNEGSKA, per germline (reference sequence). The CDR3 is CSAPRPREGRNEQFF. CDR3 DNA: TGCAGTGCTCCGAGACCGCGGGAGGGCCGCAATGAGCAGTTCTTC.

This clonotype came up many times. This chain uses TRBV12-3 or TRBV12-4 with TRBJ2-3, with 16 bases aligning to TRBD2. This CDR3 spans 19 amino acids. The trim removed 5 bases at V and 0 bases at J, leaving 8 bases unmatched. CDR3 in amino acids: CASSPGLAGGPHSTDTQYF. CDR3 sequence (DNA): TGTGCCAGCAGTCCGGGACTAGCGGGAGGGCCGCATAGCACAGATACGCAGTATTTT.